This section outlines one TCR beta chain sequence together with its context. Its cognate antigen has yet to be identified. No qualities accompany the bases; no much larger clone lies one base away. The data derive from a study of T cells in Graves' hyperthyroidism and ophthalmopathy (dated by TCRdb to the late 2010s). In terms of the full investigation: Peripheral blood was sampled at the time of initial diagnosis, prior to any treatment. Following sampling, methimazole starting at 30 mg daily was given to hyperthyroidism patients, and high-dose intravenous methylprednisolone was given to ophthalmopathy patients. TCR Vbeta CDR3 sequencing of 135 peripheral blood samples (more than 40 ophthalmopathy, about 80 hyperthyroidism and around 17 progressor patients) is reported in the paper. TCR V-J signatures able to tell the groups apart were searched for in a discovery cohort of about a hundred patients, of whom about 40 had Graves' ophthalmopathy and 57 had stable Graves' hyperthyroidism. The study also compared thyroid tissue and blood T-cell repertoires from over 5 Graves' hyperthyroidism patients. Prospective prediction of ophthalmopathy was tested in an independent validation cohort consisting of 18 hyperthyroidism patients and approximately 16 patients who later progressed to ophthalmopathy. The 90 to 100 discovery patients were randomly split 7:3 into training and test sets.

What the work shows at the level of the full study, not this receptor alone: In validation, the model predicted progression to ophthalmopathy with roughly 66% sensitivity and approximately 72% specificity, a median of 6.5 months before onset. In cross-validation, a model built on a 13 V-J signature told ophthalmopathy apart from stable hyperthyroidism with approximately 90% sensitivity and approximately 81% specificity, and in testing the same model reached 80%/75%. Most expanded thyroid clonotypes (frequency above 0.001) were also detected in blood, a finding suggesting that blood repertoires may reflect thyroid immune responses. No statistical method was used to set the sample size in advance, and investigators knew the group allocation.

The TCR beta CDR3 regions were amplified from RNA transcripts. For the first round of RT-PCR on the TCR CDR3, the HTBI primer set was used together with the Qiagen OneStep RT-PCR kit. Libraries were constructed in a second round of multiplex PCR, after which size selection and purification were performed. Paired-end sequencing of the libraries was performed with 100 bp reads on an Illumina HiSeq2000. For the original study's pipeline: SOAPnuke was used to process the raw data, throwing out any read that contained adapters or uncalled bases, had a mean Phred below 15, or lacked an exact constant-primer or identifier match. COPE v1.2.5 was used to merge the high-quality paired reads, and each unique nucleotide sequence was defined as a clonotype. MiTCR v1.1 was used to align the clonotypes against IMGT TRBV, TRBD and TRBJ reference segments. Analysis was restricted to V-J combinations with a frequency above 0.0001, which covered 99.2% of repertoires. A TCS score was defined as the ratio between F50 (clonal expansion) and ExV (chaos), using BLOSUM62-based TCRdist between CDR3 peptides within each V-J. Welch's t-statistics and random forest reduced around 510 V-J features to around 14, which were used in a naive Bayes classifier (R e1071). The Morisita-Horn index was used to measure how similar the thyroid and blood repertoires were. TCRdb itself trimmed the public reads at Q25 with fastp, ran MiXCR and retained productive beta chains. Rows with one shared CDR3 protein collapse into an entry with the most common genes and DNA. The V and J calls come from TCRdb's annotation, not from the publication. This sample has nearly 750,000 distinct CDR3 sequences in its table, and 35% of those were observed once. The ten largest clones represent around a third of the sample.

CDR1 and CDR2 were assigned from the germline V gene as MDHEN and SYDVKM. The germline V end is reduced by 8 bases and the J end by 7 bases; junction bases left unmatched: 9. Taken from cysteine to phenylalanine, the CDR3 has 13 residues. The retained sequence is limited to the CDR3, 39 bases, with the frame set at the first base. Stable Graves' hyperthyroidism was defined as the absence of progression to ophthalmopathy over 18 months of follow-up. Hyperthyroidism patients were aged 18 to 65 years and newly diagnosed, with disease duration of less than 2 months. The study excluded patients with uncontrolled infections, other autoimmune diseases, pregnancy or lactation. Diagnoses relied on clinical symptoms, serum thyroxine and TRAb, thyroid ultrasound and orbital computed tomography. PBMCs were separated from 10 ml of fresh peripheral blood using Ficoll-Paque density gradient centrifugation. Total RNA was extracted with Trizol reagent, and quality was checked on an Agilent 2100 Bioanalyzer.

This clonotype was sampled from a middle-aged woman with Graves' hyperthyroidism. The specimen was blood. The V gene is TRBV28 and the J gene is TRBJ2-7; TRBD1 fits 9 bases in the junction. The DNA is as follows: TGTGCCAGCCGCTGGACAGGGGACAGAGAGCAGTACTTC. It encodes CASRWTGDREQYF.